Ten or more counts support the clone carrying this T cell receptor (beta chain). The entry originates in a study of human T cells and chemical hapten exposure. TCRdb ran MiXCR on the RACE reads and lists one entry per CDR3 protein. In the table there are around 82,000 distinct CDR3 sequences, 6.5% to 8.5% of which are singletons. Germline CDR1 reads SGHTA; CDR2 reads FQGTGA. The CDR3 sequence is 12 residues long. V was clipped by 2 bases and J by 7 bases, with 8 bases between them. Time point defined: patch test 2, 6 weeks after DPC sensitization. Treatment here: therapeutic diphenylcyclopropenone sensitization with weekly scalp DPC. Samples of blood were obtained prior to the application of each patch test.

Sequencing was performed on whole blood, taken in connection with sensitization to the hapten diphenylcyclopropenone (DPC). This sequence originates from a woman between 25 and 40 years old with alopecia areata. Some clones in this sample may be carry-over from other donors' samples. V is TRBV7-3 and J is TRBJ1-1, with TRBD1 as a possible D gene (5 bases). CDR3 DNA: TGTGCCAGCAGCTTACAGGGAGATGAAGCTTTCTTT. Translating it yields CASSLQGDEAFF. Looking up the rest from reference TRBV7-3 and TRBJ1-1 gives the full variable domain: GAGVSQTPSNKVTEKGKYVELRCDPISGHTALYWYRQSLGQGPEFLIYFQGTGAADDSGLPNDRFFAVRPEGSVSTLKIQRTERGDSAVYLCASSLQGDEAFFGQGTRLTVV.